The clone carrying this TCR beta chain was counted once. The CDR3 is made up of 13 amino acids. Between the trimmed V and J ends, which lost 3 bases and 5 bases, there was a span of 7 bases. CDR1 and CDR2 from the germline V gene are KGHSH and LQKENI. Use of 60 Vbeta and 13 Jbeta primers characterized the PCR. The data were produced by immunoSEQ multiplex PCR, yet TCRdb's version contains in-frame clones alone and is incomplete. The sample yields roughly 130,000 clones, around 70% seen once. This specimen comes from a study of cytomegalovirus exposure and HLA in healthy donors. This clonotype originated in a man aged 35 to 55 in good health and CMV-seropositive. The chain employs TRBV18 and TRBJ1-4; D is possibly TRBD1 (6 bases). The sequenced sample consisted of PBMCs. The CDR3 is CASSPTGNEKLFF. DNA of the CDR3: TGTGCCAGCTCACCGACAGGAAATGAAAAACTGTTTTTT.